The 23 T cell receptor beta chains below were found in one sample sequenced in a study of blood T cells in healthy people across ages. PCR was performed a second time for about 7 to 11 cycles using a sample-barcoded 5' primer and a J-beta primer mix. A single record per CDR3 protein comes from TCRdb applying MiXCR to the 5' RACE reads. The sample holds roughly 1.5 million distinct CDR3 sequences; approximately 42% are singletons and the top ten take about 3.8%. Sequencing used blood. Receptors originate from a woman aged 18-35 years in good health.

V and J are TRBV6-5 and TRBJ1-6; D is perhaps TRBD1 (6 bases). Trimming pared 6 bases from V and 12 bases from J, leaving 15 bases between. CDR1 MNHEY and CDR2 SVGAGI come from the germline V gene. The CDR3 length is 13 residues. CDR3: CASRRTGSVPLHF. The CDR3 DNA reads TGTGCCAGCAGAAGAACAGGGTCCGTACCCCTCCACTTT.

In its sample, this clonotype was seen many times. This chain connects TRBV4-2 to TRBJ2-1; 7 nucleotides align to TRBD2. This CDR3 has 15 residues. Germline CDR1 is LGHNA and CDR2 is YNFKEQ. V lost 0 bases to trimming and J lost 4 bases; unmatched junction nucleotides: 3. DNA for the CDR3: TGTGCCAGCAGCCAAGAATCGGGGGGATACAATGAGCAGTTCTTC. It encodes CASSQESGGYNEQFF.

CDR3 DNA: TGTGCCAGCCTGAGCGGGCCCTCCTACAATGAGCAGTTCTTC. It is translated as CASLSGPSYNEQFF. The chain links TRBV6-2 or TRBV6-3 to TRBJ2-1, with TRBD2 as a possible D gene (6 bases). Germline assignment: CDR1 MNHEY and CDR2 SVGEGT. The V end lost 8 bases, the J end lost 0 bases, and 11 bases lay between the germline ends. The CDR3 has 14 residues.

This sequence joins TRBV20-1 and TRBJ1-4; 7 nucleotides agree with TRBD1. Unmatched junction bases numbered 2, after V lost 4 bases and J lost 0 bases. Germline V gives CDR1 DFQATT, CDR2 SNEGSKA (reference sequence). CDR3 length: 14 amino acids. The DNA of the CDR3 is TGCAGTGCTACTGACAGGGCAACTAATGAAAAACTGTTTTTT. This encodes CSATDRATNEKLFF.

This clonotype turned up a few times. The V and J genes are TRBV4-3 and TRBJ1-2; a possible D gene is TRBD1 (5 bases). Trimming left V 4 bases short and J 4 bases short, with 16 bases between. CDR1 LGHNA and CDR2 YSLEER come from the germline V gene. The length of the CDR3 is 15 residues. The CDR3 loop reads CASSPYSGTFYGYTF. The CDR3 coding sequence is TGCGCCAGCAGCCCCTACTCCGGGACCTTCTATGGCTACACCTTC.

This sequence joins TRBV4-1 and TRBJ2-1, with TRBD2 identical over 11 bases. There are 17 residues in the CDR3. The V segment lost 4 bases and the J segment 13 bases; nucleotides outside the gene matches: 18. Germline V gene lookup returns CDR1 MGHRA and CDR2 YSYEKL. The CDR3 loop reads CASSRERLAGGKETQFF. The CDR3 DNA reads TGCGCCAGCAGCCGCGAACGGCTAGCGGGGGGTAAAGAGACCCAGTTCTTC.

This chain joins TRBV28 and TRBJ2-7; D perhaps matches TRBD1 (6 bases). V lost 1 base, J lost 0 bases, and 10 bases lay in between. The CDR3 runs 15 residues. Germline CDR1 and CDR2: MDHEN and SYDVKM. CDR3 loop: CASSLFRGSSYEQYF. CDR3 DNA: TGTGCCAGCAGTTTATTCAGGGGAAGCTCCTACGAGCAGTACTTC. The full variable domain, rest sourced from reference TRBV28 and TRBJ2-7, is DVKVTQSSRYLVKRTGEKVFLECVQDMDHENMFWYRQDPGLGLRLIYFSYDVKMKEKGDIPEGYSVSREKKERFSLILESASTNQTSMYLCASSLFRGSSYEQYFGPGTRLTVT.

Note on this clonotype: A read error may produce the germline difference seen at one junction end. This chain joins TRBV27 and TRBJ2-2, with 7 bases identical to TRBD2. The length of the CDR3 is 14 residues. Germline V CDR1 and CDR2: MNHEY, SMNVEV (reference sequence). The CDR3 is CASSLGGSTRELFF. The DNA of the CDR3 is TGTGCCAGCAGTTTGGGGGGGAGCACCAGGGAGCTGTTTTTT.

The rearrangement joins TRBV20-1 to TRBJ2-5; tentatively, D is TRBD2 (6 bases). Germline CDR1 reads DFQATT; CDR2 reads SNEGSKA (reference sequence). With 7 bases removed from V and 0 bases from J, the gap between germline ends came to 12 bases. This CDR3 has 13 residues. The CDR3 protein is CSGIAEYQETQYF. Written as DNA, the CDR3 is TGCAGTGGGATAGCGGAATACCAAGAGACCCAGTACTTC.

The V gene is TRBV27, the J gene TRBJ2-7; D possibly matches TRBD1 or TRBD2 (5 bases each). Germline CDR1 reads MNHEY; CDR2 reads SMNVEV (reference sequence). V was trimmed by 2 bases and J by 0 bases, leaving 11 bases between them. The CDR3 is 15 residues long. CDR3: CASSLSRDGSYEQYF. The CDR3 DNA reads TGTGCCAGCAGTTTAAGTCGGGACGGCTCCTACGAGCAGTACTTC.

This sequence joins TRBV27 and TRBJ2-1; D is possibly TRBD1 (5 bases). Looked up from germline, CDR1 is MNHEY and CDR2 is SMNVEV (reference sequence). The CDR3 contains 14 residues. With 6 bases removed from V and 2 bases from J, the gap between germline ends came to 11 bases. In nucleotides, the CDR3 is TGTGCCAGCAGATTTCAGGGTGCCTACAATGAGCAGTTCTTC. It translates to CASRFQGAYNEQFF.

This clonotype was counted many times. The J gene is TRBJ2-7, the V gene TRBV25-1, with D possibly matching TRBD1 (5 bases). This CDR3 spans 12 amino acids. V was trimmed by 4 bases and J by 3 bases, leaving 7 bases between them. Germline CDR1 and CDR2: MGHDK and SYGVNS. The DNA for the CDR3 is TGTGCCAGCAGTGTTACAGGCTACGAGCAGTACTTC. This encodes CASSVTGYEQYF.

The rearrangement uses TRBV6-1 and TRBJ1-6, with 7 bases lining up with TRBD1. This CDR3 spans 15 amino acids. Germline assignment: CDR1 MNHNS and CDR2 SASEGT. The V gene end was trimmed by 5 bases and the J gene end by 5 bases; junction bases not matched to a gene: 6. The CDR3, as DNA: TGTGCCAGCAGTATCTTCGGGACAGATAATTCACCCCTCCACTTT. Its translation is CASSIFGTDNSPLHF.

This clonotype was counted only a few times. This sequence joins TRBV6-6 and TRBJ1-5; D is unclear. The germline V and J ends were trimmed by 5 bases and 3 bases, with 8 bases remaining between them. Germline loops: CDR1 MNHNY, CDR2 SVGAGI (reference sequence). The CDR3 is made up of 13 amino acids. CDR3 amino acids: CASSAADNQPQHF. The CDR3 region has the DNA TGTGCCAGCAGTGCGGCAGACAATCAGCCCCAGCATTTT.

This clonotype appeared a few times. J is TRBJ2-1 and V is TRBV7-9; D is possibly TRBD1 (5 bases). CDR3 size: 17 residues. Germline values: CDR1 SEHNR, CDR2 FQNEAQ (reference sequence). V shed 3 bases and J shed 4 bases, with 19 bases lying between them. The CDR3 sequence: CASSFGAIVSSYNEQFF. In DNA, the CDR3 is TGTGCCAGCAGCTTTGGGGCTATAGTTTCCTCTTACAATGAGCAGTTCTTC. Supplemented by reference TRBV7-9 and TRBJ2-1, the full variable domain reads DTGVSQNPRHKITKRGQNVTFRCDPISEHNRLYWYRQTLGQGPEFLTYFQNEAQLEKSRLLSDRFSAERPKGSFSTLEIQRTEQGDSAMYLCASSFGAIVSSYNEQFFGPGTRLTVL.

A few counts support this clonotype. CDR3 coding DNA: TGCAGTGCTAGAGATCTGGGACAGGGCACAGATACGCAGTATTTT. This sequence encodes CSARDLGQGTDTQYF. This sequence joins TRBV20-1 and TRBJ2-3, with 8 positions matching TRBD1. Germline V gives CDR1 DFQATT, CDR2 SNEGSKA (reference sequence). After removal of 0 bases from V and 1 base from J, the junction contained 3 bases not matched to a gene. The CDR3 loop spans 15 amino acids.

In this sample, this clonotype turned up many times. V usage is TRBV29-1 and J usage is TRBJ2-7; the D is unclear. Germline CDR1 and CDR2: SQVTM and ANQGSEA. The CDR3 covers 13 residues. The ends were cut back, 5 bases at V and 0 bases at J, with 11 bases in the middle. CDR3 sequence reads: CSVNTDDSYEQYF. The CDR3 DNA is TGCAGCGTTAATACTGACGACTCCTACGAGCAGTACTTC.

This clonotype was counted many times. The J gene is TRBJ1-6, the V gene TRBV4-1, with D possibly being TRBD1 (6 bases). The V and J ends lost 0 bases and 10 bases respectively, with 13 bases between them. The germline V gene encodes CDR1 MGHRA and CDR2 YSYEKL. This CDR3 contains 15 residues. The CDR3 DNA reads as TGCGCCAGCAGCCAAGATACGGGTAGGGGGTCACCCCTCCACTTT. Its protein product is CASSQDTGRGSPLHF.

V is TRBV7-9 and J is TRBJ2-5; TRBD1 aligns across 12 bases. Germline trimming cut 6 bases from V and 11 bases from J; bases unmatched to any gene: 13. The CDR3 runs 15 residues. CDR1 SEHNR and CDR2 FQNEAQ come from the germline V gene (reference sequence). The CDR3 DNA reads TGTGCCAGCAGTCCACCGGGACAGGGGGCTGGTGAGCAGTACTTC. This encodes CASSPPGQGAGEQYF.

The rearrangement uses TRBV2 and TRBJ1-1; tentative D call: TRBD1 (5 bases). The germline V and J ends were trimmed by 7 bases and 5 bases, with 17 bases remaining between them. The CDR3 has 14 amino acids. Germline lookup yields CDR1 SNHLY and CDR2 FYNNEI. The CDR3 protein is CASTRPGVRTEAFF. The DNA of the CDR3 is TGTGCCAGCACCAGACCGGGGGTTAGGACTGAAGCTTTCTTT.

This clonotype turned up a few times. The genes are TRBV7-6 and TRBJ2-1; D remains unclear. V lost 6 bases, J lost 4 bases, and 16 bases lay in between. Germline-derived CDR1 and CDR2 are SGHVS and FNYEAQ. The CDR3 covers 15 residues. The CDR3 loop reads CASSYKSFEYNEQFF. DNA for the CDR3: TGTGCCAGCAGTTATAAGTCCTTCGAGTACAATGAGCAGTTCTTC.

Concerning this clonotype: Compared with germline, one end of the junction differs, possibly owing to a read error. This rearrangement joins TRBV7-7 to TRBJ2-3; 10 bases map to TRBD1. The germline V gene encodes CDR1 SSHAT and CDR2 FNYEAQ (reference sequence). The CDR3 runs 15 residues. The CDR3 loop reads CASSPGQGRLDTQYF. The CDR3 nucleotides read TGTGCTAGCAGCCCGGGACAGGGGAGGTTAGATACGCAGTATTTT.

V is TRBV12-3 or TRBV12-4 and J is TRBJ2-4, with 11 bases that match TRBD1. V trimming: 1 base; J trimming: 13 bases; junction bases outside the gene matches: 15. There are 17 residues in the CDR3. The CDR3 coding sequence is TGTGCCAGCAGTTTAGGATCAGGAAGGACAGGGGGCCATGAGCAGTACTTC. Its translation: CASSLGSGRTGGHEQYF.